These 22 T cell receptor beta chains were sequenced from one sample in a study of cytomegalovirus exposure and HLA in healthy donors. Amplification used 60 Vbeta primers and 13 Jbeta primers. Profiling relied on immunoSEQ multiplex PCR, and the TCRdb table lists in-frame clones only, not all of them. This specimen shows 100,000 to 150,000 clones; the ten leading clones hold 1.6%. Input material: PBMCs. These receptors originate from a woman aged 35 to 49 in good health and CMV-seropositive.

The gene calls are TRBV2 and TRBJ1-4; D might be TRBD1 (5 bases). Trimming shortened V by 8 bases and J by 4 bases, and 14 bases separated the two germline ends. There are 14 residues in the CDR3. Germline CDR1 reads SNHLY; CDR2 reads FYNNEI. The DNA of the CDR3 is TGTGCCAGCGGTGGGACTAGTAGTAATGAAAAACTGTTTTTT. This sequence encodes CASGGTSSNEKLFF.

The chain is built from TRBV15 and TRBJ1-2; 9 bases map to TRBD1. J was trimmed by 4 bases and V by 5 bases; bases with no gene match: 5. In germline, CDR1 is LNHNV, CDR2 YYDKDF (reference sequence). The CDR3 spans 14 residues. The CDR3 bases are TGTGCCACCAGCCGCGACAGGGGGGCCTATGGCTACACCTTC. The encoded protein is CATSRDRGAYGYTF.

The V call is TRBV7-9, the J call TRBJ1-1; D call uncertain. Germline-derived CDR1 and CDR2 are SEHNR and FQNEAQ (reference sequence). V was pared by 6 bases and J by 5 bases, with 16 bases between. The CDR3 is 14 residues long. CDR3 DNA: TGTGCCAGCAGTCGGGAAGTGGCAGCAACTGAAGCTTTCTTT. Encoded protein: CASSREVAATEAFF.

The V gene is TRBV11-2, the J gene TRBJ2-5; weak D call: TRBD1 (6 bases). The J call may not be correct, given that the DNA end is closer to TRBJ2-7. CDR3 size: 13 residues. Germline-derived CDR1 and CDR2 are SGHAT and FQNNGV. The CDR3 DNA reads TGTGCCAGCAGCTACAGGGTCTCCTACGAGCAGTACTTC. It codes for CASSYRVSYEQYF.

The CDR3 DNA is TGTGCCAGCAGCTCAGAGGGACTAGCGAGGGAGACCCAGTACTTC. Amino acid sequence: CASSSEGLARETQYF. The rearrangement joins TRBV7-3 to TRBJ2-5; 10 nucleotides match TRBD2. The CDR3 is 15 residues long. CDR1 is SGHTA, CDR2 FQGTGA, per germline. With V trimmed by 4 bases and J by 5 bases, 7 bases remained unmatched.

This rearrangement joins TRBV6-5 to TRBJ2-7; a weak D match, TRBD1 (6 bases). The CDR3 extends over 14 amino acids. Between the trimmed V and J ends, which lost 3 bases and 5 bases, there was a span of 14 bases. The germline gives CDR1 MNHEY, CDR2 SVGAGI. The CDR3 here is CASSYRGTNHEQYF. The CDR3 DNA reads as TGTGCCAGCAGTTATAGGGGGACAAACCACGAGCAGTACTTC.

The CDR3 spells CASSEAGGRTDTQYF. CDR3 bases: TGTGCCAGCAGTGAGGCGGGAGGTCGCACAGATACGCAGTATTTT. This chain uses TRBV6-4 with TRBJ2-3, with TRBD2 matching 8 bases. CDR1 and CDR2 from the germline V gene are MRHNA and SNTAGT. V lost 3 bases to trimming and J lost 1 base; unmatched junction nucleotides: 3. CDR3 size: 15 residues.

This rearrangement joins TRBV6-1 to TRBJ2-5; TRBD1 aligns across 8 bases. In germline, CDR1 is MNHNS, CDR2 SASEGT. This CDR3 is 13 amino acids long. V lost 7 bases to trimming and J lost 3 bases; unmatched junction nucleotides: 4. The chain's CDR3 is CASTGGAKETQYF. The DNA of the CDR3 is TGTGCCAGCACAGGGGGCGCCAAAGAGACCCAGTACTTC.

CDR3 sequence reads: CASSHRSRGGGNNEQFF. The CDR3 region has the DNA TGTGCCAGCAGCCATCGATCAAGGGGTGGAGGGAACAATGAGCAGTTCTTC. The chain links TRBV11-1 to TRBJ2-1, with D perhaps matching TRBD2 (6 bases). In germline, CDR1 is SGHAT, CDR2 FQDESV (reference sequence). CDR3 length equals 17 residues. Trimming removed 5 bases from V and 5 bases from J, with 22 bases in between.

The DNA for the CDR3 is TGTGCCAGCAGTGAAGGGCCAGGGGGCAATGAGCAGTTCTTC. It specifies CASSEGPGGNEQFF. This sequence joins TRBV6-4 and TRBJ2-1; 7 positions agree with TRBD1. This CDR3 has 14 amino acids. In germline, CDR1 is MRHNA, CDR2 SNTAGT. Losses at the gene ends were 3 bases for V and 6 bases for J; bases not matched to a gene: 5.

This CDR3 reads CASSFPSGRRVDTQYF. The DNA for the CDR3 is TGTGCCAGCAGTTTTCCCAGCGGGAGGAGGGTAGATACGCAGTATTTT. The chain has TRBV7-2 and TRBJ2-3; TRBD2 matches at 9 bases. V trimming: 6 bases; J trimming: 5 bases; junction bases outside the gene matches: 12. There are 16 residues in the CDR3. Germline-derived CDR1 and CDR2 are SGHTA and FQGNSA. Full variable domain (missing parts from reference TRBV7-2 and TRBJ2-3): GAGVSQSPSNKVTEKGKDVELRCDPISGHTALYWYRQSLGQGLEFLIYFQGNSAPDKSGLPSDRFSAERTGGSVSTLTIQRTQQEDSAVYLCASSFPSGRRVDTQYFGPGTRLTVL.

The chain joins TRBV5-1 to TRBJ2-3; 9 nucleotides agree with TRBD2. The CDR3 is 16 residues long. Germline CDR1 SGHRS, CDR2 YFSETQ. Trimming removed 7 bases from V and 6 bases from J; junction bases left unmatched: 15. The CDR3 bases are TGCGCCAGCGCCCCTCCCCGCGGGAGGGCACAGGATACGCAGTATTTT. It translates to CASAPPRGRAQDTQYF.

V and J are TRBV2 and TRBJ1-5, with no clear D. The CDR3 runs to 15 residues. Deletions cut 2 bases from V and 7 bases from J, with 15 bases between. The germline V gene encodes CDR1 SNHLY and CDR2 FYNNEI. As DNA, the CDR3 is TGTGCCAGCAGTGAAACTTCAGGTACACTGCAGCCCCAGCATTTT. Amino acid sequence: CASSETSGTLQPQHF.

In nucleotides, the CDR3 is TGTGCCAGCAGTCAGCGGGAGGGCATCAATGAGCAGTTCTTC. Its protein is CASSQREGINEQFF. This chain connects TRBV6-4 to TRBJ2-1, with 10 bases that match TRBD2. Germline trimming cut 5 bases from V and 6 bases from J; bases unmatched to any gene: 4. This CDR3 contains 14 residues. CDR1 and CDR2 from the germline V gene are MRHNA and SNTAGT.

The V gene is TRBV5-1, the J gene TRBJ2-5; 9 bases map to TRBD2. Trimming cost V 4 bases and J 5 bases; bases outside gene matches: 9. CDR3 length: 15 amino acids. Per the germline V gene, CDR1 is SGHRS and CDR2 is YFSETQ. The DNA of the CDR3 is TGCGCCAGCAGCGCATTAGCGGGAGTAGGGGAGACCCAGTACTTC. Its protein is CASSALAGVGETQYF.

The CDR3 reads CATRGLAGRETQYF. The CDR3 region has the DNA TGTGCCACCAGGGGACTAGCGGGCAGAGAGACCCAGTACTTC. The V call is TRBV15, the J call TRBJ2-5, with 12 nucleotides matching TRBD2. The CDR3 extends over 14 amino acids. With V trimmed by 6 bases and J by 4 bases, 3 bases remained unmatched. Germline V gives CDR1 LNHNV, CDR2 YYDKDF (reference sequence).

This chain joins TRBV7-8 and TRBJ1-2; D might be TRBD1 (5 bases). The germline V gene has CDR1 SGHVS and CDR2 FQNEAQ. Trimming left V 8 bases short and J 2 bases short, with 15 bases between. The CDR3 is 14 residues long. The CDR3 DNA follows: TGTGCCAGCGCAAGGGCGGGGGGAAACTATGGCTACACCTTC. This gives the protein CASARAGGNYGYTF.

V is TRBV15 and J is TRBJ2-5; 10 nucleotides agree with TRBD2. Germline V gene lookup returns CDR1 LNHNV and CDR2 YYDKDF (reference sequence). V trimming: 3 bases; J trimming: 4 bases; junction bases outside the gene matches: 8. The CDR3 extends over 16 amino acids. CDR3 nucleotide sequence: TGTGCCACCAGCAGCTTAAGCGGGAGGGCCCCAGAGACCCAGTACTTC. This codes for CATSSLSGRAPETQYF.

The chain is built from TRBV13 and TRBJ2-1; D might be TRBD2 (6 bases). CDR1 and CDR2 from the germline V gene are PRHDT and FYEKMQ (reference sequence). The CDR3 is made up of 15 amino acids. Trimming took 4 bases from V and 4 from J, leaving 14 bases between them. CDR3 in amino acids: CASSSRRAGYNEQFF. The CDR3 nucleotides read TGTGCCAGCAGCTCACGGAGGGCGGGGTACAATGAGCAGTTCTTC.

The chain couples TRBV7-8 to TRBJ2-1, with D possibly being TRBD1 (5 bases). The CDR3 totals 16 residues. The germline V gene has CDR1 SGHVS and CDR2 FQNEAQ. V was shortened by 3 bases and J by 4 bases, with 16 bases between the two germline ends. CDR3 DNA sequence: TGTGCCAGCAGCTTCTCCAGGGAATTAAGGTACAATGAGCAGTTCTTC. Residues: CASSFSRELRYNEQFF.

The rearrangement links TRBV29-1 to TRBJ1-4; no definite D call. V lost 7 bases and J 0 bases, leaving 21 bases between the germline ends. Germline V gene lookup returns CDR1 SQVTM and CDR2 ANQGSEA. CDR3 length: 17 amino acids. In DNA form, the CDR3 reads TGCAGCGCACTCACGAGGCGCCCCGGGGCAACTAATGAAAAACTGTTTTTT. Its protein product is CSALTRRPGATNEKLFF.

The V gene is TRBV28, the J gene TRBJ1-5; 11 nucleotides match TRBD1. The V gene's germline CDR1 is MDHEN and CDR2 SYDVKM. The CDR3 is 20 residues long. V lost 2 bases, J lost 3 bases, and 15 bases stayed unmatched. The DNA for the CDR3 is TGTGCCAGCAGTTTACGTGGCAGGACAGGGGGCCTTAACGCCAATCAGCCCCAGCATTTT. It translates to CASSLRGRTGGLNANQPQHF.